The 25 T cell receptor beta chains listed next were all sequenced from one sample in a study of blood T cell repertoires in COVID-19. Profiling relied on immunoSEQ multiplex PCR, and the TCRdb table lists in-frame clones only, not all of them. Among a few hundred thousand clones, over 75% were seen once, and the ten largest hold about 12%. Sequenced: peripheral blood. The origin of the receptors is a woman in her sixties with acute or convalescent COVID-19.

V and J are TRBV18 and TRBJ2-7; D call uncertain. The V end lost 1 base, the J end lost 5 bases, and 9 bases lay between the germline ends. This CDR3 comprises 13 residues. Germline lookup yields CDR1 KGHSH and CDR2 LQKENI. The CDR3, as DNA: TGTGCCAGCTCACCACTTATCTACGACGAGCAGTACTTC. This encodes CASSPLIYDEQYF.

This clone was observed once. The V call is TRBV5-6, the J call TRBJ1-1; 7 positions agree with TRBD1. Germline V gene lookup returns CDR1 SGHDT and CDR2 YYEEEE. The V and J ends lost 2 bases and 1 base, in that order; junction bases with no gene match: 2. The CDR3 contains 14 residues. The chain's CDR3 is CASSFQGGNTEAFF. The DNA of the CDR3 is TGTGCCAGCAGCTTCCAGGGGGGGAACACTGAAGCTTTCTTT.

This chain joins TRBV14 and TRBJ1-2; TRBD1 might be the D (6 bases). CDR3 size: 15 residues. V was shortened by 4 bases and J by 6 bases, with 18 bases between the two germline ends. Germline V gene sequence: CDR1 SGHDN, CDR2 FVKESK. The CDR3 nucleotides are TGTGCCAGCAGCCGCCAGGGGACAACGGTGGATGGCTACACCTTC. It translates to CASSRQGTTVDGYTF.

The chain joins TRBV11-1 to TRBJ1-1; D unclear. The CDR3 totals 13 residues. V lost 2 bases, J lost 4 bases, and 8 bases lay in between. CDR1 and CDR2 from the germline V gene are SGHAT and FQDESV (reference sequence). The CDR3 sequence is CASSLRGGTEAFF. In DNA form, the CDR3 reads TGTGCCAGCAGCTTACGGGGTGGCACTGAAGCTTTCTTT.

The chain links TRBV5-4 to TRBJ2-3; 9 bases line up with TRBD1. Germline V CDR1 and CDR2: SGHNT, YYREEE (reference sequence). This CDR3 is built from 17 residues. Unmatched junction bases numbered 11, after V lost 1 base and J lost 5 bases. This chain's CDR3 is CASSLSAGTGLGDTQYF. As DNA, the CDR3 is TGTGCCAGCAGCTTGTCCGCCGGGACAGGGTTGGGAGATACGCAGTATTTT.

This chain joins TRBV5-6 and TRBJ2-7; no reliable D call. The CDR3 runs to 15 residues. Germline assignment: CDR1 SGHDT and CDR2 YYEEEE. Between the trimmed V and J ends, which lost 3 bases and 4 bases, there was a span of 17 bases. The CDR3 protein is CASSSYSPLLYEQYF. The CDR3 coding sequence is TGTGCCAGCAGCTCCTATAGCCCCCTCCTTTACGAGCAGTACTTC.

This clone was seen a single time. The chain links TRBV20-1 to TRBJ1-4; 7 bases line up with TRBD1. V lost 2 bases to trimming and J lost 17 bases; unmatched junction nucleotides: 8. Germline-derived CDR1 and CDR2 are DFQATT and SNEGSKA (reference sequence). This CDR3 region has 11 residues. The CDR3 region is CSARIRDRGFF. For the CDR3, the DNA is TGCAGTGCTAGAATCCGGGACAGAGGTTTTTTT.

V usage is TRBV7-3 and J usage is TRBJ2-1, with 9 bases lining up with TRBD2. Trimming cost V 5 bases and J 6 bases; bases outside gene matches: 8. From germline, CDR1 is SGHTA and CDR2 FQGTGA. The CDR3 has 15 amino acids. The CDR3 loop is CASSQIAGAVNEQFF. The DNA for the CDR3 is TGTGCCAGCAGCCAAATAGCGGGAGCCGTCAATGAGCAGTTCTTC.

The genes are TRBV11-2 and TRBJ2-2, with a weak D call TRBD2 (7 bases). The V and J ends lost 5 bases and 4 bases respectively, with 11 bases between them. From germline, CDR1 is SGHAT and CDR2 FQNNGV. The CDR3 covers 14 residues. CDR3 residues: CASSTGGLTGELFF. The CDR3 region has the DNA TGTGCCAGCAGCACGGGGGGCCTCACCGGGGAGCTGTTTTTT.

The V gene is TRBV30, the J gene TRBJ2-1; tentative D call: TRBD1 (5 bases). In germline, CDR1 is GTSNPN, CDR2 SVGIG (reference sequence). The CDR3 has 13 amino acids. The CDR3 DNA follows: TGTGCTTCCGCCTTAACAGGACCCAATGAGCAGTTCTTC. The encoded protein is CASALTGPNEQFF.

The CDR3 nucleotides are TGTGCCAGCTCACCACCGCTTCCGGCAGATACGCAGTATTTT. The encoded protein is CASSPPLPADTQYF. The rearrangement links TRBV18 to TRBJ2-3; D is undetermined. The CDR3 has 14 residues. V dropped 0 bases and J dropped 4 bases, with 8 bases sitting between them. Per germline, CDR1 KGHSH and CDR2 LQKENI.

The rearrangement uses TRBV27 and TRBJ1-1; weak D call: TRBD1 (6 bases). Germline-derived CDR1 and CDR2 are MNHEY and SMNVEV (reference sequence). The ends were cut back, 3 bases at V and 6 bases at J, with 11 bases in the middle. The CDR3 length is 13 residues. The CDR3 is CASSFSQGSEAFF. The CDR3 DNA sequence: TGTGCCAGCAGTTTCTCGCAGGGGTCTGAAGCTTTCTTT.

This sequence joins TRBV15 and TRBJ1-1; D may be TRBD1 (5 bases). Germline CDR1 LNHNV, CDR2 YYDKDF (reference sequence). V lost 8 bases and J 0 bases, leaving 13 bases between the germline ends. CDR3 length: 14 amino acids. The CDR3 is CATGRGWMNTEAFF. The CDR3 DNA reads TGTGCCACCGGTCGGGGGTGGATGAACACTGAAGCTTTCTTT.

The chain has TRBV7-2 and TRBJ2-5; 14 bases map to TRBD2. This CDR3 is 16 amino acids long. V was pared by 5 bases and J by 5 bases, with 7 bases of the junction left unmatched. The germline V gene encodes CDR1 SGHTA and CDR2 FQGNSA. The CDR3 loop is CASSPGTSGSRETQYF. In DNA form, the CDR3 reads TGTGCCAGCAGCCCCGGGACTAGCGGGAGTCGGGAGACCCAGTACTTC.

The DNA for the CDR3 is TGTGCCAGCAGCACCTCGACAGTCAGCTCCTACAATGAGCAGTTCTTC. Translation: CASSTSTVSSYNEQFF. The chain joins TRBV9 to TRBJ2-1, with a tentative D call TRBD1 (5 bases). The CDR3 spans 16 residues. Trimming removed 4 bases from V and 0 bases from J, with 14 bases in between. Germline-derived CDR1 and CDR2 are SGDLS and YYNGEE.

V gene TRBV7-9 combines with J gene TRBJ1-1; no clear D gene. This CDR3 has 14 residues. Trimming removed 0 bases from V and 4 bases from J, with 9 bases in between. Germline CDR1 and CDR2: SEHNR and FQNEAQ (reference sequence). Here the CDR3 reads CASSLARRATEAFF. The CDR3 nucleotides read TGTGCCAGCAGCTTAGCGCGGCGGGCCACTGAAGCTTTCTTT.

The CDR3 region has the DNA TGTGCCAGCAGCCAAACAGGGATACATGAAGCTTTCTTT. Translation: CASSQTGIHEAFF. This chain uses TRBV7-3 with TRBJ1-1, with D possibly TRBD1 on 6 matching bases. The CDR3 length is 13 residues. Germline V gives CDR1 SGHTA, CDR2 FQGTGA. V was pared by 5 bases and J by 7 bases, with 14 bases between.

The rearrangement uses TRBV28 and TRBJ2-7; 10 bases map to TRBD1. The CDR3 consists of 18 residues. With V trimmed by 5 bases and J by 1 base, 14 bases remained unmatched. Germline lookup yields CDR1 MDHEN and CDR2 SYDVKM. The CDR3 sequence: CASSHGDTGTGVSYEQYF. CDR3 bases: TGTGCCAGCAGTCATGGTGACACCGGGACAGGGGTATCCTACGAGCAGTACTTC.

The J gene is TRBJ1-5, the V gene TRBV5-1; 7 bases are a match to TRBD1. The CDR3 extends over 14 amino acids. The junction had 3 bases not matched to a gene; V was cut back by 0 bases and J by 6 bases. Germline CDR1 reads SGHRS; CDR2 reads YFSETQ. Written as DNA, the CDR3 is TGCGCCAGCAGCTTGGGGGACAGTCGTCAGCCCCAGCATTTT. This translates into CASSLGDSRQPQHF.

This rearrangement joins TRBV2 to TRBJ1-5, with D perhaps matching TRBD1 (6 bases). Trimming took off 4 bases at V and 3 bases at J, with 10 bases between the two ends. The V gene's germline CDR1 is SNHLY and CDR2 FYNNEI. This CDR3 comprises 14 residues. The CDR3 sequence: CASSAGDNNQPQHF. CDR3 bases: TGTGCCAGCAGTGCAGGGGACAACAATCAGCCCCAGCATTTT.

The chain carries TRBV6-4 and TRBJ1-2; 8 nucleotides line up with TRBD1. The CDR3 runs 13 residues. V lost 4 bases to trimming and J lost 9 bases; unmatched junction nucleotides: 7. Germline V gives CDR1 MRHNA, CDR2 SNTAGT. DNA for the CDR3: TGTGCCAGCAGTGTTGGACAGGGAACTAGCTACACCTTC. This encodes CASSVGQGTSYTF.

V usage is TRBV7-3 and J usage is TRBJ1-5; D gene unclear. Germline CDR1 is SGHTA and CDR2 is FQGTGA. The CDR3 covers 13 residues. V was trimmed by 5 bases and J by 0 bases, leaving 5 bases between them. CDR3 amino acids: CASSQDSNQPQHF. DNA of the CDR3: TGTGCCAGCAGCCAGGATAGCAATCAGCCCCAGCATTTT.

This clone has just a few counts. V usage is TRBV7-8 and J usage is TRBJ1-4, with D possibly matching TRBD1 (6 bases). Germline CDR1 SGHVS, CDR2 FQNEAQ. V gave up 5 bases and J gave up 8 bases, with 15 bases separating them. The CDR3 is made up of 14 amino acids. CDR3 in DNA: TGTGCCAGCAGCCTGACCGGGACAACAGAAAAACTGTTTTTT. It codes for CASSLTGTTEKLFF.

The chain recombines TRBV24-1 with TRBJ2-7; tentatively, D is TRBD1 (6 bases). This CDR3 region has 14 residues. Germline V gives CDR1 KGHDR, CDR2 SFDVKD. V was shortened by 3 bases and J by 3 bases, with 11 bases between the two germline ends. The CDR3 DNA is TGTGCCACCAGTGATCCTATACAGGGCTACGAGCAGTACTTC. This sequence encodes CATSDPIQGYEQYF.

The CDR3 DNA reads TGTGCCAGCAGCGTAGGACTAGCGGGGGCCCCCGGGGCAGATACGCAGTATTTT. Protein: CASSVGLAGAPGADTQYF. The rearrangement joins TRBV9 to TRBJ2-3, with 12 bases that match TRBD2. This CDR3 region has 18 residues. CDR1 is SGDLS and CDR2 is YYNGEE in the germline V gene. The V segment lost 0 bases and the J segment 4 bases; nucleotides outside the gene matches: 9. Complete variable domain (other parts from reference TRBV9 and TRBJ2-3): DSGVTQTPKHLITATGQRVTLRCSPRSGDLSVYWYQQSLDQGLQFLIQYYNGEERAKGNILERFSAQQFPDLHSELNLSSLELGDSALYFCASSVGLAGAPGADTQYFGPGTRLTVL.